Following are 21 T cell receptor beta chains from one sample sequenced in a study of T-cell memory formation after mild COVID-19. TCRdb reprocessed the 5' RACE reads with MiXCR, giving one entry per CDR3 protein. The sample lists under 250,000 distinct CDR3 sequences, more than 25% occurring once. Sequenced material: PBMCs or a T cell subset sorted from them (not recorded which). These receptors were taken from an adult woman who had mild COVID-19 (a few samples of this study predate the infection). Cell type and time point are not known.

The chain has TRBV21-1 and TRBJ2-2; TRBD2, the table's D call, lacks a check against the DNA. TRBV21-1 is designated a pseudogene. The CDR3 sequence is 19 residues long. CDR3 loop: CASSQFRAGAGANTGELFF. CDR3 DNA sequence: TGTGCCAGCAGCCAATTTAGGGCAGGAGCCGGCGCGAACACCGGGGAGCTGTTTTTT.

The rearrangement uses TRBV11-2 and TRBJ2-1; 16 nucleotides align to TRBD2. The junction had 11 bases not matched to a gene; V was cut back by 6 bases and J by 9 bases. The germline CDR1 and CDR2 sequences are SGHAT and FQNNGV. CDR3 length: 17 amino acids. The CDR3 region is CASRNGRGLAGGREQFF. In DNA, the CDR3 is TGTGCCAGCAGAAACGGTCGGGGACTAGCGGGGGGGCGTGAGCAGTTCTTC.

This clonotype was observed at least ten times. CDR3 DNA: TGTGCCAGCTCACCTCCCCTCGTACAGGGTAAAAATGAGCAGTTCTTC. Translated, it gives CASSPPLVQGKNEQFF. V and J are TRBV18 and TRBJ2-1, with a possible D match to TRBD1 (6 bases). The CDR3 runs 16 residues. Germline values: CDR1 KGHSH, CDR2 LQKENI. Trimming removed 3 bases at V and 7 bases at J, with 19 bases between.

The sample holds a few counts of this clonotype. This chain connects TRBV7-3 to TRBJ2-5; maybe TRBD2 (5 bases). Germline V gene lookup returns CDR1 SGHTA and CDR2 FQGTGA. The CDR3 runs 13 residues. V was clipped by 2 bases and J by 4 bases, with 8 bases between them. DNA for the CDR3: TGTGCCAGCAGCTTAGGACTGGGAGAGACCCAGTACTTC. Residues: CASSLGLGETQYF.

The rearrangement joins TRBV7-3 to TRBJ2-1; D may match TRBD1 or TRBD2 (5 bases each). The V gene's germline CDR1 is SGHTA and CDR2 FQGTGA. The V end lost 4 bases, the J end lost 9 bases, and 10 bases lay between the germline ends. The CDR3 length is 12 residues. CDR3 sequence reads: CASSSGAAEQFF. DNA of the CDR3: TGTGCCAGCAGCTCCGGGGCCGCTGAGCAGTTCTTC.

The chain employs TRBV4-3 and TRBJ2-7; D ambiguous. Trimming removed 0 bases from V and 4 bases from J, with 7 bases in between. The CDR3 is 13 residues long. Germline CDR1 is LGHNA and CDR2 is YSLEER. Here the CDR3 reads CASSQDSSYEQYF. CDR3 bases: TGCGCCAGCAGCCAAGACAGTTCGTACGAGCAGTACTTC.

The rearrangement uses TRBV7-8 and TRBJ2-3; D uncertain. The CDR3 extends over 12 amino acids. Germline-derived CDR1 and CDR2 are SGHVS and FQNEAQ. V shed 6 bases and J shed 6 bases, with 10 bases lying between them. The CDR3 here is CASRRAGDTQYF. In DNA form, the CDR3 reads TGTGCCAGCAGACGAGCCGGGGATACGCAGTATTTT.

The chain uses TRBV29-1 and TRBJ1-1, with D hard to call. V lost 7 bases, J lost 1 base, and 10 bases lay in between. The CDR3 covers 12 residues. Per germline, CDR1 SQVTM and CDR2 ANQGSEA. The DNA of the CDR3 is TGCAGCGGGAAGGAGGGGAACACTGAAGCTTTCTTT. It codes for CSGKEGNTEAFF.

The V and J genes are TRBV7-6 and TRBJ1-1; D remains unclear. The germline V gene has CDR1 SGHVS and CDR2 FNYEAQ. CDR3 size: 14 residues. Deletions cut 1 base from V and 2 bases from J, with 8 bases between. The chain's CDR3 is CASSLEGHNTEAFF. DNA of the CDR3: TGTGCCAGCAGCTTAGAGGGCCACAACACTGAAGCTTTCTTT.

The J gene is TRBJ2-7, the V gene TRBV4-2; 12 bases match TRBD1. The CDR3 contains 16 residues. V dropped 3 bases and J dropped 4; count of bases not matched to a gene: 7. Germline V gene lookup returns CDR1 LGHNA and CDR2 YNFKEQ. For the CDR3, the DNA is TGTGCCAGCAGCCAGACACCGGGACAGGGGGCGTACGAGCAGTACTTC. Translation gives CASSQTPGQGAYEQYF.

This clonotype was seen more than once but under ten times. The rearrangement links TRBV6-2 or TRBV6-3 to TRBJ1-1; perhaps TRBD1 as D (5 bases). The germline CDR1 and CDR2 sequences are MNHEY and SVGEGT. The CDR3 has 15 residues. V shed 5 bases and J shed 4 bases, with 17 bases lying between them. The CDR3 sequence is CASSPWDPRGTEAFF. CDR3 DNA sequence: TGTGCCAGCAGTCCGTGGGACCCACGAGGCACTGAAGCTTTCTTT.

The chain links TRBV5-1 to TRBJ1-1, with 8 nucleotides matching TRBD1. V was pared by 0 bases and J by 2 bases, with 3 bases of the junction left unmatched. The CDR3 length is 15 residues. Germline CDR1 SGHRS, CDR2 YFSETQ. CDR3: CASSLGTGSNTEAFF. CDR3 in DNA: TGCGCCAGCAGCTTGGGGACAGGGAGCAACACTGAAGCTTTCTTT.

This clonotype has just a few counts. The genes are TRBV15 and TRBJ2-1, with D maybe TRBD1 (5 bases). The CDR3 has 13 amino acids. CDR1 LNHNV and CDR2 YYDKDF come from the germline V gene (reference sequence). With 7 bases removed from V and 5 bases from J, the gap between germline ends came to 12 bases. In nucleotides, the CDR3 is TGTGCCACCACAGGGCTGCCTGACAATGAGCAGTTCTTC. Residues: CATTGLPDNEQFF.

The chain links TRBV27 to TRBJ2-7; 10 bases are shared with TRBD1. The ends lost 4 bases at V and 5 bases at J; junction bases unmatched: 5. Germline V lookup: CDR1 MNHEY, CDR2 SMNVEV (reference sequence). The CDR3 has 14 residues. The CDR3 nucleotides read TGTGCCAGCAGTTCCCCGGGGACAGGGGACGAGCAGTACTTC. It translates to CASSSPGTGDEQYF.

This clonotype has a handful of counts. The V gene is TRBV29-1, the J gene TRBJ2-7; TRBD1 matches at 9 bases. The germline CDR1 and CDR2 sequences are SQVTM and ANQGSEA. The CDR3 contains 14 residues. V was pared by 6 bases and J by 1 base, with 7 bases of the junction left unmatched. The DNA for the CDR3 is TGCAGCGTGGTTCCGGGACAGGGATCCTACGAGCAGTACTTC. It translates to CSVVPGQGSYEQYF.

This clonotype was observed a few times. The chain's CDR3 is CASSLPRTADFQETQYF. In DNA form, the CDR3 reads TGTGCCAGCAGCTTACCCCGGACCGCAGATTTCCAAGAGACCCAGTACTTC. This chain joins TRBV7-6 and TRBJ2-5; D is ambiguous. The CDR3 extends over 17 amino acids. Trimming shortened V by 2 bases and J by 1 base, and 17 bases separated the two germline ends. Germline assignment: CDR1 SGHVS and CDR2 FNYEAQ.

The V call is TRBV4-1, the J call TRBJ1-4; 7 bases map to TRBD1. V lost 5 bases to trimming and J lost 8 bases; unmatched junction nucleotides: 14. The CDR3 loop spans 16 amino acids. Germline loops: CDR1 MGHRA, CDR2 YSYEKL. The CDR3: CASSYHGQAPREKLFF. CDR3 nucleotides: TGCGCCAGCAGCTACCATGGACAGGCGCCTCGGGAAAAACTGTTTTTT.

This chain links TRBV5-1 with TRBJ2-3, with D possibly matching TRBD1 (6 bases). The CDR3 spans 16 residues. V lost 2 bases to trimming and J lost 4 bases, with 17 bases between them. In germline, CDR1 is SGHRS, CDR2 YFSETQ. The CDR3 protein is CASSLEGGLTSDTQYF. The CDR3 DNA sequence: TGCGCCAGCAGCTTAGAAGGGGGTTTAACCTCAGATACGCAGTATTTT.

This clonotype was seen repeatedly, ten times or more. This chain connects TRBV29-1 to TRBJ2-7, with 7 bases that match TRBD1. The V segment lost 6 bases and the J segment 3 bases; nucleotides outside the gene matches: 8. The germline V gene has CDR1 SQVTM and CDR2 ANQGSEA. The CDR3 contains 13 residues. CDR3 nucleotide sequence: TGCAGCGTAGTGGGACAGATGGGCTACGAGCAGTACTTC. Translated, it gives CSVVGQMGYEQYF.

The CDR3 DNA reads as TGCGCCAGCAGCCAAAAAGACTTCCAAGAGACCCAGTACTTC. Translating it yields CASSQKDFQETQYF. This chain links TRBV4-1 with TRBJ2-5; no firm D call. Trimming shortened V by 2 bases and J by 1 base, and 8 bases separated the two germline ends. This CDR3 spans 14 amino acids. The germline V gene encodes CDR1 MGHRA and CDR2 YSYEKL.

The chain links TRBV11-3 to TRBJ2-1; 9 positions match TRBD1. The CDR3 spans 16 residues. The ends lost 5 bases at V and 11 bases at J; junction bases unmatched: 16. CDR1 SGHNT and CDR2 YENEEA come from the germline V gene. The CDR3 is CASSTFTPGQGVKQFF. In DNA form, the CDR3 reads TGTGCCAGCAGCACCTTCACCCCGGGACAGGGCGTAAAGCAGTTCTTC.